Each of the 11 T cell receptor beta chains below was sequenced from the same sample in a study of graft-versus-host responses after intestinal transplantation. Sequencing was performed with immunoSEQ multiplex PCR; in TCRdb, only in-frame clones are kept and a portion is missing. The sample lists about 120,000 clones, 85% to 95% occurring once. No antigen is known for these receptors. Sequenced here: unstimulated CD8+ T cells sorted from spleen or lymph node cells, sampled before intestinal transplant. These receptors were taken from a human donor who received an intestinal transplant.

V gene TRBV6-5 combines with J gene TRBJ1-4, with 8 bases that match TRBD1. CDR1 MNHEY and CDR2 SVGAGI come from the germline V gene. CDR3 length equals 15 residues. With V trimmed by 5 bases and J by 0 bases, 2 bases remained unmatched. CDR3 loop: CASSQTGATNEKLFF. As DNA, the CDR3 is TGTGCCAGCAGTCAGACAGGGGCAACTAATGAAAAACTGTTTTTT.

This sequence joins TRBV4-1 and TRBJ2-7; weak D call: TRBD2 (6 bases). V lost 3 bases and J 0 bases, leaving 15 bases between the germline ends. This CDR3 has 16 amino acids. Germline CDR1 and CDR2: MGHRA and YSYEKL. CDR3 in DNA: TGCGCCAGCAGCCAGGCCCACGGGGGACTCTCCTACGAGCAGTACTTC. Its protein product is CASSQAHGGLSYEQYF.

V and J are TRBV4-1 and TRBJ2-6; D unresolved. Looked up from germline, CDR1 is MGHRA and CDR2 is YSYEKL. This CDR3 has 16 residues. The ends were cut back, 4 bases at V and 0 bases at J, with 10 bases in the middle. The CDR3 nucleotides are TGCGCCAGCAGCCCCCTGGCCGACTCTGGGGCCAACGTCCTGACTTTC. Its protein product is CASSPLADSGANVLTF.

Remarks on this clone: The sample has other DNA sequences that encode this CDR3 too. This chain links TRBV28 with TRBJ2-4; 7 bases fit TRBD1. The germline V gene encodes CDR1 MDHEN and CDR2 SYDVKM. With V trimmed by 2 bases and J by 10 bases, 14 bases remained unmatched. CDR3 length: 16 residues. CDR3 DNA sequence: TGTGCCAGCAGTTTAAGTGGGACAGTTCGTACTTCGATTCAGTACTTC. Translating gives CASSLSGTVRTSIQYF.

This chain joins TRBV27 and TRBJ2-1, with D perhaps given as TRBD1 or TRBD2 (6 bases each). This CDR3 has 12 residues. With 6 bases removed from V and 9 bases from J, the gap between germline ends came to 12 bases. Germline V gene data show CDR1 as MNHEY and CDR2 as SMNVEV (reference sequence). This CDR3 reads CASRGGRGEQFF. The CDR3 bases are TGTGCCAGCAGGGGGGGCCGGGGTGAGCAGTTCTTC.

V and J are TRBV28 and TRBJ2-1; D might be TRBD2 (6 bases). CDR3 length equals 15 residues. Germline V CDR1 and CDR2: MDHEN, SYDVKM. V dropped 7 bases and J dropped 3 bases, with 16 bases sitting between them. The CDR3 DNA reads as TGTGCCAGCACCCTAAGTGGAGGGAGCTACAATGAGCAGTTCTTC. Its protein product is CASTLSGGSYNEQFF.

The rearrangement links TRBV19 to TRBJ2-5; D may match TRBD1 or TRBD2 (5 bases each). CDR3 length: 14 amino acids. Per the germline V gene, CDR1 is LNHDA and CDR2 is SQIVND (reference sequence). Trimming removed 5 bases at V and 2 bases at J, with 12 bases between. As DNA, the CDR3 is TGTGCCAGTAGTGGCGGGTGGGGGCAAGAGACCCAGTACTTC. Protein product: CASSGGWGQETQYF.

This chain uses TRBV7-9 with TRBJ2-1, with 7 bases fitting TRBD2. The CDR3 loop spans 14 amino acids. The germline CDR1 and CDR2 sequences are SEHNR and FQNEAQ (reference sequence). V dropped 3 bases and J dropped 10; count of bases not matched to a gene: 9. CDR3 sequence reads: CASSLTSPLGEQFF. CDR3 nucleotides: TGTGCCAGCAGCTTGACTAGCCCCCTAGGGGAGCAGTTCTTC.

The rearrangement links TRBV5-4 to TRBJ2-3; D is ambiguous. Germline values: CDR1 SGHNT, CDR2 YYREEE (reference sequence). V was cut by 1 base and J by 2 bases, with 8 bases left in between. The CDR3 covers 14 residues. This CDR3 reads CASSLRPHTDTQYF. CDR3 DNA sequence: TGTGCCAGCAGCTTGCGACCGCACACAGATACGCAGTATTTT.

CDR3 sequence (DNA): TGTGCCAGCACCCTCTCGGGCGGGAGGCGCACAGATACGCAGTATTTT. It is translated as CASTLSGGRRTDTQYF. J is TRBJ2-3 and V is TRBV7-2, with TRBD2 matching over 8 bases. With V trimmed by 7 bases and J by 1 base, 10 bases remained unmatched. CDR3 length: 16 residues. CDR1 is SGHTA and CDR2 is FQGNSA in the germline V gene.

The chain recombines TRBV21-1 with TRBJ1-1; the table's D call, TRBD1, has no DNA check behind it. TRBV21-1 constitutes a pseudogene. The CDR3 spans 17 residues. CDR3 sequence: CASSKVFEKGAITEAFF. CDR3 coding DNA: TGTGCCAGCAGCAAAGTCTTCGAGAAGGGGGCGATCACTGAAGCTTTCTTT.